These T cell receptor beta chains were read from a single sample in a study of CD8+ T cells in alopecia areata. Sequenced by immunoSEQ multiplex PCR; TCRdb stores in-frame clones only, minus some. The sample contains some 120,000 clones, around 50% of which appear only once. Sequencing used NKG2D-low CD8+ T cells sorted from blood. The origin of the receptors is a human donor with alopecia areata. Both conserved end residues are part of each CDR3. A D gene is named only where the DNA matches it firmly. A row's size may be missing; if present it is once, few, many or a size class.

d_call,v_call,j_call,clone_size,cdr3_nt,cdr3_aa
NA,TRBV7-9,TRBJ1-2,NA,TGTGCCAGCAGCCTAGGTTCCGGCTACACCTTC,CASSLGSGYTF
NA,TRBV30,TRBJ2-3,NA,TGTGCCTGGGGAATTGCAGGGGTGTCAGATACGCAGTATTTT,CAWGIAGVSDTQYF
TRBD1,TRBV5-1,TRBJ2-7,NA,TGCGCCAGCAGCGACGGGACAGGCGTTTACGAGCAGTACTTC,CASSDGTGVYEQYF
NA,TRBV11-2,TRBJ2-7,NA,TGTGCCAGCAGCTCCTTGGAGGGCGAGCAGTACTTC,CASSSLEGEQYF
NA,TRBV5-1,TRBJ2-3,NA,TGCGCCAGCAGCTGGGGGTCTTCTAGCACAGATACGCAGTATTTT,CASSWGSSSTDTQYF
NA,TRBV1,TRBJ2-3,NA,TGCACCAGCAGCCAAGATACCCCCTTGGCAGATACGCAGTATTTT,CTSSQDTPLADTQYF
NA,TRBV7-2,TRBJ2-3,NA,TGTGCCAGCAGCTTACGGGAAGATACGCAGTATTTT,CASSLREDTQYF
NA,TRBV29-1,TRBJ2-1,few,TGCAGCGTTGAAACAGCGCCCTCCTACAATGAGCAGTTCTTC,CSVETAPSYNEQFF
NA,TRBV4-2,TRBJ2-7,NA,TGTGCCAGCAGCCAAGACTACGTCGAGCAGTACTTC,CASSQDYVEQYF
NA,TRBV29-1,TRBJ2-7,NA,TGCAGCGTTGAAGGTGTTCTGGGAGCTTCCTCCTACGAGCAGTACTTC,CSVEGVLGASSYEQYF